The rows below give T cell receptor beta chains drawn from one sample of a study of T cell responses to AZD1222 COVID-19 vaccine. TCRdb's copy holds only in-frame clones and misses some; the assay was immunoSEQ multiplex PCR. The sample contains some 110,000 clones, approximately 89% of which appear only once. The sequencing used peripheral blood, collected 28 days after the second AZD1222 dose. The receptors shown here come from an adult who received the AZD1222 COVID-19 vaccine. Both conserved end residues are part of each CDR3. D genes are given only for firm matches. A clone size is listed for some rows: how often the clone was seen (once, few, many), or a class if it is expanded.

TRBV19,TRBJ1-2,NA,NA,TGTGCCAGTAGTATAGTCACTGGTGGCGTCGGATCCCCCTTCGGTGGCTACACCTTC,CASSIVTGGVGSPFGGYTF
TRBV7-2,TRBJ1-2,NA,NA,TGTGCCAGCAGCTCCACCCGACAAGGCGGCTACACCTTC,CASSSTRQGGYTF
TRBV29-1,TRBJ2-1,NA,NA,TGCAGCGTTCGGGGGTGGGGCAATGAGCAGTTCTTC,CSVRGWGNEQFF
TRBV10-3,TRBJ2-2,TRBD1,NA,TGTGCCATCTCCGGGACAGCCAACACCGGGGAGCTGTTTTTT,CAISGTANTGELFF
TRBV5-4,TRBJ2-7,NA,NA,TGTGCCAGCAGCTTGTCCGGGCCCTACGAGCAGTACTTC,CASSLSGPYEQYF
TRBV7-6,TRBJ1-4,TRBD1,NA,TGTGCCAGCAGCTTATCCGGGACAGGGGGCGAAAAACTGTTTTTT,CASSLSGTGGEKLFF
TRBV30,TRBJ2-1,NA,NA,TGTGCCTGGAACGGCAGGAGCTCCTACAATGAGCAGTTCTTC,CAWNGRSSYNEQFF
TRBV11-3,TRBJ2-1,TRBD1,NA,TGTGCCAGCAGTGAACAGGGGTCCAATGAGCAGTTCTTC,CASSEQGSNEQFF
TRBV30,TRBJ2-5,NA,once,TGTGCCTGGAGTGTGAGTCCCGCCATCGAGACCCAGTACTTC,CAWSVSPAIETQYF
TRBV2,TRBJ2-7,TRBD1,NA,TGTGCCAGCAGTGAAGGTATGGGGGACAGGACCTACGAGCAGTACTTC,CASSEGMGDRTYEQYF
TRBV7-2,TRBJ1-5,TRBD1,few,TGTGCCAGCAGCTTAGCCAGGGGGCTTGATCAGCCCCAGCATTTT,CASSLARGLDQPQHF
TRBV25-1,TRBJ1-2,NA,NA,TGTGCCAGCAGTGAGGGCACCGACTATGGCTACACCTTC,CASSEGTDYGYTF
TRBV7-9,TRBJ2-5,TRBD1,few,TGTGCCAGCAGCTTAGGGACAGGGAAAGAGACCCAGTACTTC,CASSLGTGKETQYF
TRBV4-3,TRBJ1-3,NA,NA,TGCGCCAGCAGCCAAGAATTTAACAGGGTCTATGGACGCTCTGGAAACACCATATATTTT,CASSQEFNRVYGRSGNTIYF
TRBV6-2/TRBV6-3,TRBJ1-6,NA,NA,TGTGCCAGCAGTTACGCCGGACCTATGGGATCACCCCTCCACTTT,CASSYAGPMGSPLHF
TRBV3-1/TRBV3-2,TRBJ1-3,NA,NA,TGTGCCAGCAGTCGAAGGACAGCGACCTCTGGAAACACCATATATTTT,CASSRRTATSGNTIYF
TRBV29-1,TRBJ1-1,NA,NA,TGCAGCGTTGTACAGCTTGAAGCTTTCTTT,CSVVQLEAFF
TRBV2,TRBJ1-4,NA,NA,TGTGCCAGCTCAACTACGCGAAATAATGAAAAACTGTTTTTT,CASSTTRNNEKLFF
TRBV30,TRBJ2-6,NA,NA,TGTGCCTGGAGTGTACTTGGGGCCTCTGGGGCCAACGTCCTGACTTTC,CAWSVLGASGANVLTF
TRBV3-1/TRBV3-2,TRBJ1-1,NA,NA,TGTGCCAGCAGCCAGGTGACAGCTGAAGCTTTCTTT,CASSQVTAEAFF
TRBV28,TRBJ1-2,NA,NA,TGTGCCAGCAGTTTAGTCACAGGCTCCCGCTATGGCTACACCTTC,CASSLVTGSRYGYTF
TRBV6-1,TRBJ2-2,NA,NA,TGTGCCAGCAGTGTTCGTTTGAGGGGAGGCACCGGGGAGCTGTTTTTT,CASSVRLRGGTGELFF
TRBV2,TRBJ1-6,NA,NA,TGTGCCAGCAGAGTGTGGGGGGGCTCCTATAATTCACCCCTCCACTTT,CASRVWGGSYNSPLHF
TRBV29-1,TRBJ1-1,TRBD1,NA,TGCAGCGTCCGGACAGGGGCGAACACTGAAGCTTTCTTT,CSVRTGANTEAFF
TRBV4-1,TRBJ1-4,NA,NA,TGCGCCAGCAGCCAAGATTCATGGGATAATGAAAAACTGTTTTTT,CASSQDSWDNEKLFF
TRBV9,TRBJ1-3,NA,NA,TGTGCCAGCAGCGTAGACCCGGGCGCTGGAAACACCATATATTTT,CASSVDPGAGNTIYF